This T cell receptor (beta chain) was observed in a study of technical replicates of blood from a few donors. Germline V CDR1 and CDR2: SNHLY, FYNNEI. This CDR3 comprises 16 residues. V shed 2 bases and J 4 bases; nucleotides not matched to a gene: 7. Libraries were prepared by immunoSEQ multiplex PCR; TCRdb keeps only in-frame clonotypes and omits some of them. The table lists approximately 73,000 clones, 85% to 95% of them singletons. The clonotype originates from a human donor in good health. Sequenced: T cells isolated from PBMCs. The rearrangement links TRBV2 to TRBJ1-5, with 8 nucleotides matching TRBD1. This chain's CDR3 is CASSEQGATANQPQHF. The CDR3 DNA is TGTGCCAGCAGTGAACAGGGGGCTACTGCGAATCAGCCCCAGCATTTT.